This T cell receptor beta chain was identified during a study of T cells in Graves' hyperthyroidism and ophthalmopathy. What was amplified from RNA transcripts were TCR beta CDR3 regions. A set of HTBI primers served as the primers for a first-round RT-PCR of the TCR CDR3. TCRdb re-called the multiplex PCR reads with MiXCR, one entry per CDR3 protein. The data contain 350,000 to 450,000 distinct CDR3 sequences, more than 11% of them singletons. This clonotype has ten or more counts. The sequencing input was blood. This receptor was identified in a woman between 55 and 75 years old with Graves' hyperthyroidism.

CDR3 DNA sequence: TGTGCCAGCAGCGTAGTGGGGGGAGGCGGAGACACTGAAGCTTTCTTT. Its translation is CASSVVGGGGDTEAFF. The genes are TRBV9 and TRBJ1-1, with a tentative D call TRBD1 (5 bases). This CDR3 spans 16 amino acids. Germline-derived CDR1 and CDR2 are SGDLS and YYNGEE. V dropped 0 bases and J dropped 3 bases, with 15 bases sitting between them.